This TCR beta chain is drawn from a study of blood T cell repertoires in COVID-19. Only a few counts were recorded for this clone. The germline V and J ends were trimmed by 1 base and 7 bases, with 5 bases remaining between them. There are 12 residues in the CDR3. CDR1 MDHEN and CDR2 SYDVKM come from the germline V gene. Only in-frame clones appear in the TCRdb table, and some are missing; sequencing was by immunoSEQ multiplex PCR. The repertoire holds 95,000 to 150,000 clones, 84% seen once, with roughly 3.5% in the top ten. The receptor was derived from a woman in her twenties or thirties who had recovered from COVID-19. The sequenced sample was PBMCs or T cells enriched from blood (not recorded which). The rearrangement links TRBV28 to TRBJ1-5, with D unclear. This chain's CDR3 is CASSLFGQPQHF. The CDR3 bases are TGTGCCAGCAGTTTATTCGGGCAGCCCCAGCATTTT.